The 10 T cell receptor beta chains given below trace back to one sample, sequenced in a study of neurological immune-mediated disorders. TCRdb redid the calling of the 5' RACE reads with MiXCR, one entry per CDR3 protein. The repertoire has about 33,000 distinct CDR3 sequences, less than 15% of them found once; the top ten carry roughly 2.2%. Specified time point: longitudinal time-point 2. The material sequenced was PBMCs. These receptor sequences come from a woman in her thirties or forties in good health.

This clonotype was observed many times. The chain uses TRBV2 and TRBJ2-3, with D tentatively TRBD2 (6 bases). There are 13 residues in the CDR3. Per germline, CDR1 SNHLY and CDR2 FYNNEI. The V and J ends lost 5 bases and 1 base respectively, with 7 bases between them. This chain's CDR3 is CASSWRGTDTQYF. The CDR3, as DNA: TGTGCCAGCAGTTGGAGGGGCACAGATACGCAGTATTTT.

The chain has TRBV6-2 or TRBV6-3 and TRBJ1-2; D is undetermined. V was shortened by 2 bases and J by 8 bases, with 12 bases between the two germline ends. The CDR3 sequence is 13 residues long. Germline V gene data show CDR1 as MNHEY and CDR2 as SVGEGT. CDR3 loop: CASSYESSRGYTF. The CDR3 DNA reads TGTGCCAGCAGTTACGAGAGCAGCCGCGGCTACACCTTC.

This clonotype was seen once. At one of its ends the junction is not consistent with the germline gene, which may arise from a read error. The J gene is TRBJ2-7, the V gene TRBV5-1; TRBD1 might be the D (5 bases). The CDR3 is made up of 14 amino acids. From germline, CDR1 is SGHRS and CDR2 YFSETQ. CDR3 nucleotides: TGCGGCAGCAGCTTGGGGCATGAACCCTACGAGCAGTACTTC. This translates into CGSSLGHEPYEQYF.

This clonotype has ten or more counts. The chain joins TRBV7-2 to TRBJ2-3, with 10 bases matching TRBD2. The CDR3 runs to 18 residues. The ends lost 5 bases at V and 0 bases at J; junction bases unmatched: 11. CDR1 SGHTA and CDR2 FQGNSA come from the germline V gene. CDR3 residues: CASSGVGAGGQSTDTQYF. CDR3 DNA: TGTGCCAGCAGCGGTGTGGGAGCGGGGGGGCAAAGCACAGATACGCAGTATTTT.

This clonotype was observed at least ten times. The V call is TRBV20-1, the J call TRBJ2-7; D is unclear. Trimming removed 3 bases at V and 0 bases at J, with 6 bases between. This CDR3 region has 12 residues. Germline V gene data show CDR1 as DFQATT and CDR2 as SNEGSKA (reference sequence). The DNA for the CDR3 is TGCAGTGCTAGCGTGTTCTCCTACGAGCAGTACTTC. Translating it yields CSASVFSYEQYF.

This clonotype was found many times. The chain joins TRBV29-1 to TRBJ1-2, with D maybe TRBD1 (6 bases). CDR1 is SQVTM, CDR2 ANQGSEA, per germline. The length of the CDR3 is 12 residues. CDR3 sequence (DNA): TGCACTACCTGGACAGCTAACTATGGCTACACCTTC. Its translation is CTTWTANYGYTF.

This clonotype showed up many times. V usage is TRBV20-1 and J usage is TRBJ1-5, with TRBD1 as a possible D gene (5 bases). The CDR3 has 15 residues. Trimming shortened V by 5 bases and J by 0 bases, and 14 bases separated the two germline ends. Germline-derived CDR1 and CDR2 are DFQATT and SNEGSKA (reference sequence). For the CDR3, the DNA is TGCAGTGCTCTCGGACAAACATATAGCAATCAGCCCCAGCATTTT. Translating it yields CSALGQTYSNQPQHF.

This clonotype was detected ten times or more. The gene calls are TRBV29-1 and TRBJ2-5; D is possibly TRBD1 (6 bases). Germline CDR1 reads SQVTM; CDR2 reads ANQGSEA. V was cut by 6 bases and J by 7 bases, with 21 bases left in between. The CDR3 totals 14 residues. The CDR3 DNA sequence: TGCAGCGTCACAGAAAGACAGGATTGGGTGACCCAGTACTTC. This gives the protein CSVTERQDWVTQYF.

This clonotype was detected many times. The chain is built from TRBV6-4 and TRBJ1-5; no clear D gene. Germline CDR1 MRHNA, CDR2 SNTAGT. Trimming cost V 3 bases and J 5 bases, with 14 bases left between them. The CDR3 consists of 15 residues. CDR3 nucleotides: TGTGCCAGCAGTGAGTTTTCGGGGTCCGATCAGCCCCAGCATTTT. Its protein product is CASSEFSGSDQPQHF.

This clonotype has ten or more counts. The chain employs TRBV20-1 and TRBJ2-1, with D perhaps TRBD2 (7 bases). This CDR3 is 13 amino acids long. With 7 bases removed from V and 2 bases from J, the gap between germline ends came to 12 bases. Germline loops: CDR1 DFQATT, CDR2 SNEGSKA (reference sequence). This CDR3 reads CSGGGDTYNEQFF. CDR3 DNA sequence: TGCAGTGGGGGGGGGGACACCTACAATGAGCAGTTCTTC.